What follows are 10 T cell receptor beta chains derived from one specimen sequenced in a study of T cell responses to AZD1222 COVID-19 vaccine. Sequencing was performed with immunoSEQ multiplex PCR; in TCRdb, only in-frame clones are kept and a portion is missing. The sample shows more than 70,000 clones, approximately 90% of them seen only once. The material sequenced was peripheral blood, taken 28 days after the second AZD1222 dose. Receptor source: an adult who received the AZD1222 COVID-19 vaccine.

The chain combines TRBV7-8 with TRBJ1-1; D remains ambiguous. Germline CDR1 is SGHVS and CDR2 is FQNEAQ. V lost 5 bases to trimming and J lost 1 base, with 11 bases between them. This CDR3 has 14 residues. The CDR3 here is CASSLDSWNTEAFF. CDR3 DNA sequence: TGTGCCAGCAGCCTGGACTCTTGGAACACTGAAGCTTTCTTT.

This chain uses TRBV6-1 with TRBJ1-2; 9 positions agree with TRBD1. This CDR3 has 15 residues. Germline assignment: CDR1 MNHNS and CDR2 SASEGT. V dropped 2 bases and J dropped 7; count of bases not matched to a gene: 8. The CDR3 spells CASSESGTGISGYTF. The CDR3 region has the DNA TGTGCCAGCAGTGAATCTGGGACAGGGATTTCTGGCTACACCTTC.

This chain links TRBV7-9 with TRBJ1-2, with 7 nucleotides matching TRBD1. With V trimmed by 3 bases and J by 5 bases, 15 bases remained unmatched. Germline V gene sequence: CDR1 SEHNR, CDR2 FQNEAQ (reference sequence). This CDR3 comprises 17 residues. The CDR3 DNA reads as TGTGCCAGCAGCTTCCCCTCGACAGGGCTAGCCGAGTATGGCTACACCTTC. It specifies CASSFPSTGLAEYGYTF. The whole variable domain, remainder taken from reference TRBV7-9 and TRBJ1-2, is DTGVSQNPRHKITKRGQNVTFRCDPISEHNRLYWYRQTLGQGPEFLTYFQNEAQLEKSRLLSDRFSAERPKGSFSTLEIQRTEQGDSAMYLCASSFPSTGLAEYGYTFGSGTRLTVV.

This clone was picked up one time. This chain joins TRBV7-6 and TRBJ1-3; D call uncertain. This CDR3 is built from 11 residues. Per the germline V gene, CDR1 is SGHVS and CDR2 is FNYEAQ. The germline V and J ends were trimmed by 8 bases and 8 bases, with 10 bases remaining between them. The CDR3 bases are TGTGCCAGCTCCCCCGGGCACACCATATATTTT. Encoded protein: CASSPGHTIYF.

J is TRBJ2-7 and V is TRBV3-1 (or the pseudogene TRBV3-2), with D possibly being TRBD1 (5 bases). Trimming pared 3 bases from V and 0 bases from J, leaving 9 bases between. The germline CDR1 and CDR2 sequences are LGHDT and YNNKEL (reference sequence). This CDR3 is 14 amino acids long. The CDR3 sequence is CASSHPRDSYEQYF. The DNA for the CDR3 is TGTGCCAGCAGCCATCCCAGGGACTCCTACGAGCAGTACTTC.

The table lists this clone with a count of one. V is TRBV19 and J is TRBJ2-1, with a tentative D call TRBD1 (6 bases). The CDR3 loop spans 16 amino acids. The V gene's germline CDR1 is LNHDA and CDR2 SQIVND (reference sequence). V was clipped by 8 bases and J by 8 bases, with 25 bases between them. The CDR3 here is CASQGGPYVSTDEQFF. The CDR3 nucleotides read TGTGCCAGTCAAGGGGGTCCCTATGTGTCTACGGATGAGCAGTTCTTC.

CDR3 protein: CASKSYSATNEKLFF. CDR3 sequence (DNA): TGTGCCAGCAAAAGTTACAGTGCAACTAATGAAAAACTGTTTTTT. The chain has TRBV28 and TRBJ1-4; D remains unclear. The CDR3 runs to 15 residues. V was pared by 7 bases and J by 0 bases, with 12 bases between. Germline V gene data show CDR1 as MDHEN and CDR2 as SYDVKM. The whole variable domain, filled in from reference TRBV28 and TRBJ1-4, reads DVKVTQSSRYLVKRTGEKVFLECVQDMDHENMFWYRQDPGLGLRLIYFSYDVKMKEKGDIPEGYSVSREKKERFSLILESASTNQTSMYLCASKSYSATNEKLFFGSGTQLSVL.

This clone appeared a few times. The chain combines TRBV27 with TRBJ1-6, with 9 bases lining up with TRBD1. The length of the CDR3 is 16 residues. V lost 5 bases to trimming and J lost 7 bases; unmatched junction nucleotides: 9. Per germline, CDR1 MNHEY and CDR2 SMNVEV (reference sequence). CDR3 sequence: CASSTPSGTGNSPLHF. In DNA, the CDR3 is TGTGCCAGCAGTACTCCCTCCGGGACAGGGAATTCACCCCTCCACTTT.

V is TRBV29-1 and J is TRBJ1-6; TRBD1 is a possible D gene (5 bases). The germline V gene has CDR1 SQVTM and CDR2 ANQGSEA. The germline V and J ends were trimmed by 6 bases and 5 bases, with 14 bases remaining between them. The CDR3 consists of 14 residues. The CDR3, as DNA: TGCAGCGTATCTATCGACAGTAATAATTCACCCCTCCACTTT. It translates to CSVSIDSNNSPLHF.

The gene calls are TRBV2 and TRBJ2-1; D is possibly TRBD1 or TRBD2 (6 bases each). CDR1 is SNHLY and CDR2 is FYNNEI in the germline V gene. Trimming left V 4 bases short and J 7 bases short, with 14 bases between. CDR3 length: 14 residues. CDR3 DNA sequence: TGTGCCAGCAGTGGCGGGACAAGACGGAATGAGCAGTTCTTC. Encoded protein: CASSGGTRRNEQFF.